The 5 T cell receptor beta chains presented below share a single source sample, sequenced in a study of T cell responses to AZD1222 COVID-19 vaccine. Only in-frame clones appear in the TCRdb table, and some are missing; sequencing was by immunoSEQ multiplex PCR. The sample lists about 140,000 clones; roughly 93% were seen once. The sequencing here drew on peripheral blood, taken 28 days after the second AZD1222 dose. The receptors were gathered from an adult who received the AZD1222 COVID-19 vaccine.

The chain has TRBV11-3 and TRBJ2-3; 13 bases line up with TRBD2. The CDR3 spans 17 residues. Losses at the gene ends were 1 base for V and 3 bases for J; bases not matched to a gene: 4. CDR1 and CDR2 from the germline V gene are SGHNT and YENEEA. CDR3 loop: CASSLGWTSGGTDTQYF. As DNA, the CDR3 is TGTGCCAGCAGCTTAGGGTGGACTAGCGGGGGAACAGATACGCAGTATTTT.

This chain links TRBV7-3 with TRBJ2-7; 14 positions agree with TRBD2. The CDR3 totals 16 residues. The J segment lost 3 bases and the V segment lost 1 base, leaving 2 bases of the junction unmatched. Germline V gives CDR1 SGHTA, CDR2 FQGTGA. The CDR3 protein is CASSLRLAGGLYEQYF. The CDR3, as DNA: TGTGCCAGCAGCTTAAGACTAGCGGGGGGGCTCTACGAGCAGTACTTC.

V gene TRBV3-1 (or the pseudogene TRBV3-2) combines with J gene TRBJ1-2; TRBD1 matches at 7 bases. Germline V gene data show CDR1 as LGHDT and CDR2 as YNNKEL (reference sequence). The CDR3 runs to 13 residues. V lost 3 bases and J lost 4; bases outside the gene matches: 2. The CDR3: CASSHDRVYGYTF. Here the CDR3 DNA reads TGTGCCAGCAGCCATGACAGGGTCTATGGCTACACCTTC.

The chain has TRBV3-1 (or the pseudogene TRBV3-2) and TRBJ1-5; D unresolved. CDR3 length: 16 amino acids. V was pared by 5 bases and J by 4 bases, with 18 bases between. Germline CDR1 and CDR2: LGHDT and YNNKEL (reference sequence). The CDR3 sequence is CASSSSPPPVNQPQHF. CDR3 DNA: TGTGCCAGCAGCTCCAGTCCCCCGCCGGTTAATCAGCCCCAGCATTTT.

This clone showed up just once. The chain links TRBV6-5 to TRBJ1-2; 9 positions match TRBD1. The CDR3 spans 14 residues. Germline values: CDR1 MNHEY, CDR2 SVGAGI. Germline trimming cut 2 bases from V and 4 bases from J; bases unmatched to any gene: 2. The CDR3, as DNA: TGTGCCAGCAGTTACGACAGGGGGTCCTATGGCTACACCTTC. Amino acid sequence: CASSYDRGSYGYTF.